This TCR beta chain appears in the sequencing data of a study of blood T cell repertoires in COVID-19. Across the whole study: The United States, Italy and Spain were the sources of the acute and convalescent COVID-19 samples. Sources were T cells, B-cell-depleted T cells, or PBMCs; the material itself was cDNA or gDNA.

In the original processing: Researchers report that nucleated cell counts were estimated from reference gene primer amplification. The assay was immunoSEQ multiplex PCR, and TCRdb's table has in-frame clones only and misses some. D and trimming come from the DNA, and the V and J calls and clone size come from that table. The sample includes about 240,000 clones, 82% of them seen just once. Germline CDR1 and CDR2: SGHTA and FQGNSA. The CDR3 has 15 residues. With 3 bases clipped from V and 3 bases from J, the junction kept 5 bases outside the gene matches. This clone has just one count. This sequence originates from a woman aged 55-70 years with active or convalescent COVID-19. V usage is TRBV7-2 and J usage is TRBJ2-5, with 9 positions matching TRBD2. The source material was peripheral blood. The CDR3 loop is CASSLALAGKETQYF. CDR3 nucleotide sequence: TGTGCCAGCAGCTTGGCACTAGCGGGTAAAGAGACCCAGTACTTC.